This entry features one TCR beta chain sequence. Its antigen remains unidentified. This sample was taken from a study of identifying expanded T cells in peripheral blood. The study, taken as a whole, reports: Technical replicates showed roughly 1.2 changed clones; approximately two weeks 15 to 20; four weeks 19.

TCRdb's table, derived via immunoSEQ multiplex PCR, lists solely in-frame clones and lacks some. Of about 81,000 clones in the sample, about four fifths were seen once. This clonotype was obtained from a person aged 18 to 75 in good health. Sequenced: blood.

The DNA for the CDR3 is TGTGCCAGCTCACCACCGCCACTAGCGGCATACTCCTACGAGCAGTACTTC. Translating it yields CASSPPPLAAYSYEQYF. The chain uses TRBV18 and TRBJ2-7; 8 positions agree with TRBD2. CDR3 size: 17 residues. V trimming: 0 bases; J trimming: 0 bases; junction bases outside the gene matches: 7. Germline V gives CDR1 KGHSH, CDR2 LQKENI.